This T cell receptor (beta chain) comes out of a study of monozygotic twins with inflammatory bowel disease. Findings and caveats of the study: It was observed that concordant and discordant twins did not differ in repertoire similarity, possibly given limited power. IBD patients had lower TCRbeta diversity (inverse Simpson) than healthy co-twins.

From the 5' RACE reads, TCRdb lists one entry per CDR3 protein and no DNA. The sample has about 380,000 distinct CDR3 sequences, and its top ten clones hold approximately 2.4%. With respect to this clonotype: What it binds is not known.

Germline V gene sequence: CDR1 MNHEY, CDR2 SMNVEV (reference sequence). This CDR3 is built from 11 residues. Sample: blood. The source is a human donor with ulcerative colitis or Crohn's disease, or a healthy co-twin of an affected twin (not recorded which). The rearrangement uses TRBV27 and TRBJ1-4; there is no DNA to check the TCRdb D call of TRBD1. CDR3 protein: CASSPGQLLFF.